The present T cell receptor beta chain was sequenced within a study of cytomegalovirus exposure and HLA in healthy donors. Study background: Tens of millions of unique TCRs, all from HLA-typed donors, were included in an early release of the data.

Note on this clone: Its antigen remains unknown.

The PCR used 60 Vbeta and 13 Jbeta primers. TCRdb's table, derived via immunoSEQ multiplex PCR, lists solely in-frame clones and lacks some. The table includes roughly 110,000 clones, 60% to 85% detected once. Study results and caveats: Earlier analysis looked at TCR beta V segments, and most were productive about 87% or about 30% of the time.

The germline gives CDR1 SNHLY, CDR2 FYNNEI. The CDR3 sequence is 13 residues long. Trimming took off 6 bases at V and 0 bases at J, with 9 bases between the two ends. The TCR originated in a female donor in good health and CMV-seronegative. The specimen was PBMCs. The rearrangement links TRBV2 to TRBJ2-7; possibly TRBD1 for D (5 bases). This CDR3 reads CASRGGHSYEQYF. In DNA form, the CDR3 reads TGTGCCAGCAGGGGCGGACACTCCTACGAGCAGTACTTC.